These 27 T cell receptor beta chains were sequenced from one sample in a study of blood T cell repertoires in COVID-19. Assay: immunoSEQ multiplex PCR; the TCRdb copy retains only in-frame clones and omits some. The sample contains around 160,000 clones, over 70% of which appear only once. The sequenced sample was peripheral blood. The receptors were sampled from an older man with acute or convalescent COVID-19.

V is TRBV7-6 and J is TRBJ2-3, with 11 bases matching TRBD2. CDR1 SGHVS and CDR2 FNYEAQ come from the germline V gene. CDR3 length equals 19 residues. Trimming at V came to 2 bases and at J to 0 bases, leaving 10 bases not matched to a gene. CDR3 in DNA: TGTGCCAGCAGCTTAATCGCGACTAGCGGGACAGCTAGCACAGATACGCAGTATTTT. Protein product: CASSLIATSGTASTDTQYF.

The rearrangement uses TRBV27 and TRBJ1-1, with 9 positions matching TRBD1. V was pared by 6 bases and J by 4 bases, with 3 bases of the junction left unmatched. The germline V gene has CDR1 MNHEY and CDR2 SMNVEV (reference sequence). This CDR3 is 13 amino acids long. DNA of the CDR3: TGTGCCAGCAGCCTGACAGGGGGCACTGAAGCTTTCTTT. Translating it yields CASSLTGGTEAFF.

The chain uses TRBV6-2 or TRBV6-3 and TRBJ2-5; D perhaps matches TRBD1 (5 bases). The V end was cut by 6 bases, the J end by 2 bases, with 16 bases between. Germline assignment: CDR1 MNHEY and CDR2 SVGEGT. CDR3 length: 15 residues. As DNA, the CDR3 is TGTGCCAGCAGCCAGCAGGGCTACGTACAAGAGACCCAGTACTTC. As protein: CASSQQGYVQETQYF.

V gene TRBV5-1 combines with J gene TRBJ1-5; 9 bases are a match to TRBD1. CDR1 is SGHRS and CDR2 is YFSETQ in the germline V gene. Unmatched junction bases numbered 2, after V lost 0 bases and J lost 4 bases. This CDR3 region has 15 residues. The CDR3 here is CASSLAGTGNQPQHF. The CDR3 nucleotides read TGCGCCAGCAGCTTGGCCGGGACAGGGAATCAGCCCCAGCATTTT.

V gene TRBV6-5 combines with J gene TRBJ1-4; 8 bases map to TRBD1. V was clipped by 6 bases and J by 11 bases; unmatched bases: 5. The CDR3 runs 12 residues. Germline CDR1 and CDR2: MNHEY and SVGAGI. CDR3 loop: CASSLDRAKLFF. The CDR3 DNA reads as TGTGCCAGCAGCCTGGACAGGGCGAAACTGTTTTTT.

V is TRBV21-1 and J is TRBJ2-1; the D call TRBD1 from the table was never checked on the DNA. TRBV21-1 is deemed a pseudogene. The CDR3 runs to 20 residues. The DNA for the CDR3 is TGTGCCAGCAAAACATGGACAGGGTTTGATTCCCCAAGGGGCTACAATGAGCAGTTCTTC. This sequence encodes CASKTWTGFDSPRGYNEQFF.

The chain has TRBV3-1 (or the pseudogene TRBV3-2) and TRBJ1-6; no firm D call. CDR1 LGHDT and CDR2 YNNKEL come from the germline V gene (reference sequence). Trimming pared 1 base from V and 7 bases from J, leaving 11 bases between. The CDR3 is 15 amino acids. The CDR3 DNA reads TGTGCCAGCAGCCAAGCTCTACTGCTCAATTCACCCCTCCACTTT. Its protein product is CASSQALLLNSPLHF.

For this clone: Other nucleotide sequences in the sample specify the same CDR3. The chain links TRBV12-3 or TRBV12-4 to TRBJ2-7, with 9 bases matching TRBD1. This CDR3 region has 13 residues. J gave up 4 bases and V 6 bases, and 4 bases lay outside the gene matches. The CDR3 loop reads CASRGQGSYEQYF. The CDR3 DNA reads as TGTGCCAGCAGGGGACAGGGATCGTACGAGCAGTACTTC.

The chain uses TRBV3-1 (or the pseudogene TRBV3-2) and TRBJ2-5; TRBD2 agrees at 14 bases. The junction had 8 bases not matched to a gene; V was cut back by 3 bases and J by 2 bases. The CDR3 has 18 amino acids. Germline V gene data show CDR1 as LGHDT and CDR2 as YNNKEL (reference sequence). CDR3 bases: TGTGCCAGCAGCCATTGGACTAGCGGGGGGCTATATCAAGAGACCCAGTACTTC. It yields the protein CASSHWTSGGLYQETQYF.

The chain has TRBV19 and TRBJ2-3; 9 bases fit TRBD1. This CDR3 comprises 15 residues. In germline, CDR1 is LNHDA, CDR2 SQIVND (reference sequence). The V and J ends lost 4 bases and 3 bases, in that order; junction bases with no gene match: 5. CDR3 DNA sequence: TGTGCCAGTAGTACCCGGGACAGGGCTACAGATACGCAGTATTTT. It yields the protein CASSTRDRATDTQYF.

This chain uses TRBV12-3 or TRBV12-4 with TRBJ1-1; 9 bases align to TRBD1. V dropped 6 bases and J dropped 7; count of bases not matched to a gene: 3. The CDR3 length is 12 residues. The CDR3 sequence: CASRLDRGEAFF. The CDR3 DNA sequence: TGTGCCAGCAGACTGGACAGGGGTGAAGCTTTCTTT.

This rearrangement joins TRBV19 to TRBJ2-4, with 10 bases matching TRBD1. J was trimmed by 0 bases and V by 7 bases; bases with no gene match: 15. The CDR3 sequence is 19 residues long. Germline V gene sequence: CDR1 LNHDA, CDR2 SQIVND (reference sequence). The CDR3 is CASTDLGQGLQLAKNIQYF. In nucleotides, the CDR3 is TGTGCCAGTACCGATCTGGGACAGGGGTTGCAGTTAGCCAAAAACATTCAGTACTTC.

This clone was recorded once. The chain carries TRBV28 and TRBJ2-4; the D is unclear. The CDR3 contains 12 residues. Trimming removed 6 bases from V and 5 bases from J, with 8 bases in between. Germline V gives CDR1 MDHEN, CDR2 SYDVKM. This CDR3 is CASSPGQNIQYF. CDR3 bases: TGTGCCAGCAGCCCAGGCCAAAACATTCAGTACTTC.

The chain uses TRBV6-5 and TRBJ2-3, with 15 bases matching TRBD2. The CDR3 contains 15 residues. Losses at the gene ends were 10 bases for V and 0 bases for J; bases not matched to a gene: 2. CDR1 and CDR2 (germline): MNHEY, SVGAGI. The CDR3 loop reads CATGTSGGSTDTQYF. In DNA, the CDR3 is TGTGCCACCGGGACTAGCGGGGGGAGCACAGATACGCAGTATTTT.

The genes are TRBV7-2 and TRBJ2-7, with D uncertain. The germline gives CDR1 SGHTA, CDR2 FQGNSA. Deletions cut 5 bases from V and 3 bases from J, with 5 bases between. The CDR3 sequence is 11 residues long. The CDR3 coding sequence is TGTGCCAGCAGCGTAAACTACGAGCAGTACTTC. Translated, it gives CASSVNYEQYF.

The chain carries TRBV7-8 and TRBJ1-2; TRBD1 matches at 7 bases. V lost 5 bases and J lost 4; bases outside the gene matches: 13. Germline V lookup: CDR1 SGHVS, CDR2 FQNEAQ. The CDR3 length is 16 residues. The CDR3 DNA sequence: TGTGCCAGCAGCCCAACGGCGAGGGGGCTTAGCTATGGCTACACCTTC. Translation gives CASSPTARGLSYGYTF.

The rearrangement links TRBV3-1 (or the pseudogene TRBV3-2) to TRBJ1-5; no reliable D call. CDR1 and CDR2 (germline): LGHDT, YNNKEL (reference sequence). Trimming removed 1 base at V and 2 bases at J, with 6 bases between. The CDR3 sequence is 14 residues long. The CDR3: CASSQAVGNQPQHF. The CDR3 nucleotides are TGTGCCAGCAGCCAAGCGGTAGGCAATCAGCCCCAGCATTTT.

The chain uses TRBV27 and TRBJ1-1; no firm D call. CDR1 and CDR2 (germline): MNHEY, SMNVEV (reference sequence). Trimming took off 1 base at V and 4 bases at J, with 10 bases between the two ends. This CDR3 has 14 amino acids. CDR3 loop: CASSLFPGGTEAFF. CDR3 DNA: TGTGCCAGCAGTTTATTCCCCGGAGGCACTGAAGCTTTCTTT.

This clone was observed a handful of times. V is TRBV19 and J is TRBJ1-2, with no clear D. The CDR3 extends over 13 amino acids. Trimming pared 6 bases from V and 3 bases from J, leaving 11 bases between. Per the germline V gene, CDR1 is LNHDA and CDR2 is SQIVND (reference sequence). The CDR3 DNA reads as TGTGCCAGTAGCGTGGCAGGCGACTATGGCTACACCTTC. Translated, it gives CASSVAGDYGYTF.

This chain links TRBV6-5 with TRBJ2-7; 11 bases line up with TRBD1. The CDR3 sequence is 15 residues long. V lost 5 bases to trimming and J lost 2 bases; unmatched junction nucleotides: 5. Germline V CDR1 and CDR2: MNHEY, SVGAGI. CDR3 sequence reads: CASSRRDRGAYEQYF. DNA of the CDR3: TGTGCCAGCAGTCGCCGGGACAGGGGGGCCTACGAGCAGTACTTC.

This clone was seen once. This chain joins TRBV10-3 and TRBJ2-2, with D perhaps matching TRBD1 (6 bases). This CDR3 is built from 16 residues. Trimming took off 0 bases at V and 1 base at J, with 9 bases between the two ends. Germline assignment: CDR1 ENHRY and CDR2 SYGVKD. The CDR3 is CAISESGQKNTGELFF. CDR3 bases: TGTGCCATCAGTGAGTCAGGACAGAAGAACACCGGGGAGCTGTTTTTT.

The rearrangement uses TRBV24-1 and TRBJ1-6; D uncertain. The CDR3 loop spans 13 amino acids. Trimming took 10 bases from V and 4 from J, leaving 10 bases between them. CDR1 and CDR2 from the germline V gene are KGHDR and SFDVKD. CDR3 nucleotides: TGTGCCACAAGCGACGGTTATAATTCACCCCTCCACTTT. Protein: CATSDGYNSPLHF.

The rearrangement uses TRBV29-1 and TRBJ2-1; 9 bases map to TRBD2. The CDR3 sequence is 14 residues long. The ends lost 2 bases at V and 6 bases at J; junction bases unmatched: 5. Looked up from germline, CDR1 is SQVTM and CDR2 is ANQGSEA. CDR3 nucleotide sequence: TGCAGCGTTGAACAGCGGGGGGCCCCCAATGAGCAGTTCTTC. Translated, it gives CSVEQRGAPNEQFF.

The chain uses TRBV9 and TRBJ1-4; D is possibly TRBD1 (5 bases). CDR3 length equals 16 residues. The V end was cut by 0 bases, the J end by 8 bases, with 17 bases between. CDR1 is SGDLS, CDR2 YYNGEE, per germline. CDR3 sequence: CASSVGRGLFGEKLFF. CDR3 DNA: TGTGCCAGCAGCGTAGGACGGGGACTGTTTGGAGAAAAACTGTTTTTT.

CDR3 nucleotides: TGTGCCAGCAGTTCAAAGACAGCTGCCTACGAGCAGTACTTC. It yields the protein CASSSKTAAYEQYF. V is TRBV6-2 or TRBV6-3 and J is TRBJ2-7; D is perhaps TRBD1 (5 bases). The CDR3 loop spans 14 amino acids. Germline V CDR1 and CDR2: MNHEY, SVGEGT. Trimming shortened V by 4 bases and J by 2 bases, and 12 bases separated the two germline ends.

The chain joins TRBV27 to TRBJ1-6; possible D gene TRBD1, 5 bases. The CDR3 has 13 residues. Trimming took 5 bases from V and 12 from J, leaving 14 bases between them. Germline-derived CDR1 and CDR2 are MNHEY and SMNVEV (reference sequence). CDR3 amino acids: CASSGSSGLPLHF. In DNA form, the CDR3 reads TGTGCCAGCAGTGGATCCTCAGGGTTACCCCTCCACTTT.

The rearrangement uses TRBV2 and TRBJ2-1; the D gene is possibly TRBD1 (6 bases). Germline V gene sequence: CDR1 SNHLY, CDR2 FYNNEI. V lost 7 bases, J lost 6 bases, and 10 bases lay in between. This CDR3 is built from 12 residues. CDR3 sequence reads: CASTGTPNEQFF. The CDR3 DNA follows: TGTGCCAGCACGGGGACACCCAATGAGCAGTTCTTC.